Each of the 11 T cell receptor beta chains below was sequenced from the same sample in a study of blood T cell repertoires in COVID-19. The method was immunoSEQ multiplex PCR; TCRdb's version includes in-frame clones alone and lacks a portion of them. The table shows about 170,000 clones, with more than 65% occurring only once. Sequenced material: peripheral blood. Every receptor here comes from a man between 65 and 79 years old with active or convalescent COVID-19.

The V gene is TRBV18, the J gene TRBJ1-3; TRBD1 might be the D (5 bases). The V gene's germline CDR1 is KGHSH and CDR2 LQKENI. The V gene lost 3 bases and the J gene lost 7 bases, with 13 bases spanning the gap. The CDR3 totals 14 residues. Here the CDR3 reads CASSPPEQANTIYF. CDR3 nucleotide sequence: TGTGCCAGCTCACCCCCAGAACAGGCTAACACCATATATTTT.

V is TRBV7-9 and J is TRBJ2-2; TRBD1 might be the D (6 bases). Trimming cost V 4 bases and J 6 bases, with 12 bases left between them. This CDR3 spans 14 amino acids. The germline V gene has CDR1 SEHNR and CDR2 FQNEAQ (reference sequence). The CDR3 spells CASSSTGFAGELFF. CDR3 DNA sequence: TGTGCCAGCAGCTCTACAGGGTTCGCCGGGGAGCTGTTTTTT.

The chain carries TRBV11-2 and TRBJ2-1; 8 bases are shared with TRBD2. In germline, CDR1 is SGHAT, CDR2 FQNNGV. The J segment lost 5 bases and the V segment lost 5 bases, leaving 8 bases of the junction unmatched. This CDR3 is 15 amino acids long. Here the CDR3 DNA reads TGTGCCAGCAGCCGAGGGACTAGAGTGGACAATGAGCAGTTCTTC. It is translated as CASSRGTRVDNEQFF.

This chain joins TRBV29-1 and TRBJ2-5; D is undetermined. V was trimmed by 7 bases and J by 7 bases, leaving 10 bases between them. CDR3 length: 10 amino acids. CDR1 and CDR2 from the germline V gene are SQVTM and ANQGSEA. CDR3 bases: TGCAGCGGCCGAGTTGGGACCCAGTACTTC. This codes for CSGRVGTQYF.

The sample holds a few counts of this clone. V is TRBV20-1 and J is TRBJ1-1, with D possibly matching TRBD1 (6 bases). Germline V lookup: CDR1 DFQATT, CDR2 SNEGSKA (reference sequence). The CDR3 contains 15 residues. Trimming stripped 3 bases from V and 2 bases from J, with 16 bases between. The CDR3 sequence: CSASSGDTFNTEAFF. The CDR3 region has the DNA TGCAGTGCTAGTTCCGGGGACACCTTTAACACTGAAGCTTTCTTT.

This clone was seen a handful of times. V is TRBV19 and J is TRBJ1-5, with TRBD1 identical over 7 bases. There are 15 residues in the CDR3. Trimming cost V 6 bases and J 5 bases; bases outside gene matches: 10. Germline V lookup: CDR1 LNHDA, CDR2 SQIVND (reference sequence). The CDR3 spells CASSPDTGVDQPQHF. The CDR3 DNA is TGTGCCAGTAGCCCTGATACAGGGGTCGATCAGCCCCAGCATTTT.

V gene TRBV19 combines with J gene TRBJ1-5; 7 nucleotides agree with TRBD1. The V gene's germline CDR1 is LNHDA and CDR2 SQIVND (reference sequence). With V trimmed by 3 bases and J by 0 bases, 5 bases remained unmatched. The CDR3 totals 16 residues. CDR3 coding DNA: TGTGCCAGTAGTATCCCAGGACAGGTTAGCAATCAGCCCCAGCATTTT. As protein: CASSIPGQVSNQPQHF.

The sample holds a few counts of this clone. The chain employs TRBV11-2 and TRBJ2-7; D possibly corresponds to TRBD2 (6 bases). From germline, CDR1 is SGHAT and CDR2 FQNNGV. The CDR3 has 17 residues. The V and J ends lost 5 bases and 3 bases respectively, with 23 bases between them. The CDR3 coding sequence is TGTGCCAGCAGCCCCCGCGGGGATCGGTGGAGGGGCTACGAGCAGTACTTC. This sequence encodes CASSPRGDRWRGYEQYF.

The rearrangement joins TRBV6-6 to TRBJ1-6; 7 bases fit TRBD1. Unmatched junction bases numbered 9, after V lost 5 bases and J lost 5 bases. CDR3 size: 16 residues. Looked up from germline, CDR1 is MNHNY and CDR2 is SVGAGI (reference sequence). The CDR3 sequence: CASSRTGVWDNSPLHF. The CDR3 nucleotides read TGTGCCAGCAGTCGTACAGGGGTGTGGGATAATTCACCCCTCCACTTT.

The rearrangement links TRBV3-1 (or the pseudogene TRBV3-2) to TRBJ2-3; no definite D call. Trimming shortened V by 1 base and J by 6 bases, and 8 bases separated the two germline ends. The germline V gene has CDR1 LGHDT and CDR2 YNNKEL (reference sequence). This CDR3 region has 13 residues. CDR3 nucleotide sequence: TGTGCCAGCAGCCAAGGTCTTGTGGATACGCAGTATTTT. It encodes CASSQGLVDTQYF.

The V gene is TRBV6-1, the J gene TRBJ2-2; TRBD1 is a possible D gene (5 bases). Germline CDR1 is MNHNS and CDR2 is SASEGT. The CDR3 has 16 amino acids. Trimming took 1 base from V and 5 from J, leaving 14 bases between them. In DNA form, the CDR3 reads TGTGCCAGCAGTGAAGGGGCCAGACAGCCGACCGGGGAGCTGTTTTTT. Its translation: CASSEGARQPTGELFF.